The following is a TCR beta chain sequence with its context. Clones were read by immunoSEQ multiplex PCR, and TCRdb kept only the in-frame ones, dropping some. The sample consists of about 110,000 clones, around 76% of them appearing once. The sample is drawn from a study of blood T cell repertoires in COVID-19. Study-level information: Nucleic acid was either cDNA or gDNA, and it came from T cells, B-cell-depleted T cells, or PBMCs.

The germline gives CDR1 SGHTA, CDR2 FQGNSA. The CDR3 loop spans 15 amino acids. The V segment lost 4 bases and the J segment 10 bases; nucleotides outside the gene matches: 7. The chain carries TRBV7-2 and TRBJ2-1, with TRBD2 matching 13 bases. The sample taken for sequencing was peripheral blood. This clonotype was sampled from a woman older than 75 with acute or convalescent COVID-19. The CDR3 DNA is TGTGCCAGCAGCTCCCCGACTAGCGGGAGGAACGAGCAGTTCTTC. It translates to CASSSPTSGRNEQFF.